The 8 T cell receptor beta chains below all came from one sample that was sequenced in a study of beta chain features in type 1 diabetes. Their cognate antigens are unknown. Expressed TCRB transcripts got sequenced, as all isolated RNA was reverse transcribed. TCRdb's copy holds only in-frame clones and misses some; the assay was immunoSEQ multiplex PCR. The sample holds some 140,000 clones, around 9% seen once. The study, taken as a whole, reports: A moderate, significant TCRB CDR3 shortening appeared in type 1 diabetes across four CD4+ subsets.

The sequenced sample was central memory CD4+ T cells from blood. These receptors were taken from a man under 40 with type 1 diabetes.

The rearrangement links TRBV11-3 to TRBJ2-2; 8 positions match TRBD1. V shed 4 bases, J shed 6 bases, and the junction held 4 bases outside the gene matches. The CDR3 length is 14 residues. Looked up from germline, CDR1 is SGHNT and CDR2 is YENEEA. The CDR3 DNA sequence: TGTGCCAGCAGCTACTCACAGGGGGCCGGGGAGCTGTTTTTT. It translates to CASSYSQGAGELFF.

This clone showed up just a few times. This chain connects TRBV2 to TRBJ2-5; 11 bases are a match to TRBD2. Germline CDR1 reads SNHLY; CDR2 reads FYNNEI. The CDR3 consists of 13 residues. Trimming removed 5 bases from V and 13 bases from J; junction bases left unmatched: 9. CDR3 bases: TGTGCCAGCAGTTTTAGCGGGGGGGACCCCCGGTACTTC. As protein: CASSFSGGDPRYF. The full variable domain, its missing parts supplied by reference TRBV2 and TRBJ2-5, is EPEVTQTPSHQVTQMGQEVILRCVPISNHLYFYWYRQILGQKVEFLVSFYNNEISEKSEIFDDQFSVERPDGSNFTLKIRSTKLEDSAMYFCASSFSGGDPRYFGPGTRLLVL.

The rearrangement uses TRBV29-1 and TRBJ2-7; 8 nucleotides agree with TRBD1. The CDR3 runs to 15 residues. The ends lost 5 bases at V and 0 bases at J; junction bases unmatched: 9. Germline assignment: CDR1 SQVTM and CDR2 ANQGSEA. The CDR3 DNA reads TGCAGCGTTAAGACAGGGGCCTCTAGCTCCTACGAGCAGTACTTC. It yields the protein CSVKTGASSSYEQYF.

This clone occurred a few times. The rearrangement joins TRBV30 to TRBJ1-6; D is undetermined. This CDR3 comprises 16 residues. Per the germline V gene, CDR1 is GTSNPN and CDR2 is SVGIG (reference sequence). The germline V and J ends were trimmed by 0 bases and 2 bases, with 11 bases remaining between them. CDR3 protein: CAWSVPTTPYNSPLHF. The CDR3 DNA sequence: TGTGCCTGGAGTGTTCCTACTACCCCCTATAATTCACCCCTCCACTTT. The complete variable domain, with remaining parts taken from reference TRBV30 and TRBJ1-6, reads SQTIHQWPATLVQPVGSPLSLECTVEGTSNPNLYWYRQAAGRGLQLLFYSVGIGQISSEVPQNLSASRPQDRQFILSSKKLLLSDSGFYLCAWSVPTTPYNSPLHFGNGTRLTVT.

This clone was detected a few times. V is TRBV28 and J is TRBJ2-1; 7 nucleotides match TRBD1. CDR1 MDHEN and CDR2 SYDVKM come from the germline V gene. V gave up 5 bases and J gave up 11 bases; unmatched junction bases: 12. This CDR3 region has 14 residues. The CDR3 DNA reads as TGTGCCAGCAGTGCCGGGACAGTTAGATCTCAGCAGTTCTTC. It translates to CASSAGTVRSQQFF.

V gene TRBV27 combines with J gene TRBJ2-2; D perhaps matches TRBD2 (5 bases). Trimming took off 6 bases at V and 4 bases at J, with 15 bases between the two ends. The CDR3 has 15 residues. Germline lookup yields CDR1 MNHEY and CDR2 SMNVEV (reference sequence). CDR3 region: CASRILGDPTGELFF. The DNA of the CDR3 is TGTGCCAGCAGGATTTTGGGAGATCCCACCGGGGAGCTGTTTTTT.

This clone occurred a few times. The chain combines TRBV7-9 with TRBJ2-5; 8 nucleotides agree with TRBD2. The CDR3 covers 14 residues. Germline V lookup: CDR1 SEHNR, CDR2 FQNEAQ (reference sequence). V was clipped by 4 bases and J by 5 bases; unmatched bases: 6. This chain's CDR3 is CASSSSGGMETQYF. DNA for the CDR3: TGTGCCAGCAGCTCCTCGGGAGGGATGGAGACCCAGTACTTC.

This clone was observed a few times. The chain joins TRBV30 to TRBJ1-5, with 7 bases matching TRBD1. This CDR3 comprises 13 residues. The junction had 3 bases not matched to a gene; V was cut back by 2 bases and J by 5 bases. Germline V gene sequence: CDR1 GTSNPN, CDR2 SVGIG (reference sequence). The CDR3 coding sequence is TGTGCCTGGAGTCCTGGGACAGATCAGCCCCAGCATTTT. It yields the protein CAWSPGTDQPQHF.